Below, 3 T cell receptor beta chains from the same sample are listed, as sequenced in a study of T cell changes during pregnancy in multiple sclerosis. Only in-frame clones appear in the TCRdb table, and some are missing; sequencing was by immunoSEQ multiplex PCR. The table has some 70,000 clones, approximately 92% seen once. The sequencing used peripheral blood, collected in the first trimester of pregnancy. These TCRs come from a female donor with multiple sclerosis, enrolled in a pregnancy study.

Points on this clone: This specimen includes other DNA sequences encoding the same CDR3. The chain links TRBV6-1 to TRBJ2-7; 8 bases fit TRBD2. Looked up from germline, CDR1 is MNHNS and CDR2 is SASEGT. With V trimmed by 4 bases and J by 3 bases, 8 bases remained unmatched. This CDR3 contains 15 residues. CDR3 residues: CASSAHSGTSYEQYF. The CDR3 DNA is TGTGCCAGCAGTGCCCACTCCGGGACTAGCTACGAGCAGTACTTC.

The gene calls are TRBV4-1 and TRBJ1-2; D gene unclear. CDR1 is MGHRA, CDR2 YSYEKL, per germline. V lost 2 bases and J 3 bases, leaving 16 bases between the germline ends. The CDR3 is 16 amino acids. The CDR3 bases are TGCGCCAGCAGCCAACAGGCGGGGATCGAATACTATGGCTACACCTTC. This sequence encodes CASSQQAGIEYYGYTF.

The rearrangement uses TRBV30 and TRBJ1-2; 8 bases map to TRBD1. V was pared by 3 bases and J by 4 bases, with 4 bases of the junction left unmatched. This CDR3 comprises 13 residues. Germline V CDR1 and CDR2: GTSNPN, SVGIG (reference sequence). The CDR3 DNA is TGTGCCTGGAGCCCGGACAGGGCCTATGGCTACACCTTC. It specifies CAWSPDRAYGYTF.